The 20 T cell receptor beta chains presented below share a single source sample, sequenced in a study of OX40 agonist ivuxolimab in advanced cancers. Only in-frame clones appear in the TCRdb table, and some are missing; sequencing was by immunoSEQ multiplex PCR. The data contain about 60,000 clones, around 81% of them singletons. The material sequenced was CD4+ or CD8+ T cells sorted from blood, taken in a trial of the OX40 agonist ivuxolimab. Receptor source: an adult with an advanced solid tumor such as melanoma, head and neck, liver or kidney cancer.

The chain couples TRBV18 to TRBJ1-1, with 8 bases aligning to TRBD1. Looked up from germline, CDR1 is KGHSH and CDR2 is LQKENI. CDR3 length equals 16 residues. Trimming took 1 base from V and 3 from J; bases not matched to a gene: 7. The CDR3 reads CASSPRTGLEDTEAFF. The CDR3 coding sequence is TGTGCCAGCTCACCACGGACAGGGCTCGAGGACACTGAAGCTTTCTTT.

The chain couples TRBV7-2 to TRBJ1-1; perhaps TRBD1 as D (6 bases). V was pared by 5 bases and J by 9 bases, with 16 bases between. Germline-derived CDR1 and CDR2 are SGHTA and FQGNSA. CDR3 length: 13 amino acids. The CDR3 reads CASSPVRGGQAFF. DNA of the CDR3: TGTGCCAGCAGCCCTGTCCGGGGGGGGCAAGCTTTCTTT.

The V call is TRBV27, the J call TRBJ2-2; 7 bases map to TRBD1. This CDR3 comprises 18 residues. Germline V lookup: CDR1 MNHEY, CDR2 SMNVEV (reference sequence). Trimming removed 10 bases from V and 0 bases from J; junction bases left unmatched: 17. The chain's CDR3 is CANTTAPGGPSNTGELFF. The CDR3 DNA is TGTGCCAACACCACCGCACCAGGGGGTCCCTCGAACACCGGGGAGCTGTTTTTT.

The chain employs TRBV2 and TRBJ2-7; D not resolved. Germline V gene data show CDR1 as SNHLY and CDR2 as FYNNEI. V lost 3 bases and J 1 base, leaving 10 bases between the germline ends. The CDR3 is 14 amino acids. The CDR3: CASSEGGRSYEQYF. In DNA form, the CDR3 reads TGTGCCAGCAGTGAGGGCGGCAGGTCCTACGAGCAGTACTTC.

The gene calls are TRBV9 and TRBJ2-1; TRBD2 agrees at 12 bases. Germline CDR1 and CDR2: SGDLS and YYNGEE. J gave up 10 bases and V 3 bases, and 5 bases lay outside the gene matches. CDR3 size: 14 residues. In nucleotides, the CDR3 is TGTGCCAGCAGCGAGACTAGCGGGGGCTCGGAGCAGTTCTTC. This translates into CASSETSGGSEQFF.

For this clone: The same CDR3 can be traced to other DNA sequences in this sample. The rearrangement joins TRBV6-4 to TRBJ2-7; 10 bases fit TRBD2. Per the germline V gene, CDR1 is MRHNA and CDR2 is SNTAGT. This CDR3 has 15 residues. Trimming removed 4 bases from V and 4 bases from J; junction bases left unmatched: 7. The CDR3 is CASSVASGGGYEQYF. In DNA form, the CDR3 reads TGTGCCAGCAGTGTAGCCAGCGGGGGGGGTTACGAGCAGTACTTC.

This chain uses TRBV30 with TRBJ2-3; weak D call: TRBD1 (7 bases). The CDR3 has 18 amino acids. Germline V gives CDR1 GTSNPN, CDR2 SVGIG (reference sequence). Trimming removed 0 bases at V and 5 bases at J, with 24 bases between. The CDR3 DNA follows: TGTGCCTGGAGTGTTGGGTGGAGGGGGCGCCGGAATGGAGATACGCAGTATTTT. Its protein is CAWSVGWRGRRNGDTQYF.

This chain connects TRBV4-1 to TRBJ1-3; D is ambiguous. The CDR3 totals 17 residues. Trimming removed 0 bases at V and 0 bases at J, with 12 bases between. CDR1 and CDR2 (germline): MGHRA, YSYEKL. The CDR3 is CASSQEASTFSGNTIYF. CDR3 DNA sequence: TGCGCCAGCAGCCAAGAAGCCAGTACTTTCTCTGGAAACACCATATATTTT.

V gene TRBV5-1 combines with J gene TRBJ1-1, with D possibly matching TRBD1 (5 bases). Germline values: CDR1 SGHRS, CDR2 YFSETQ. Trimming shortened V by 4 bases and J by 10 bases, and 20 bases separated the two germline ends. CDR3 length: 14 residues. In nucleotides, the CDR3 is TGCGCCAGCAGCCCAGACAGCCTCGGGAGGGGAGCTTTCTTT. It is translated as CASSPDSLGRGAFF.

This chain links TRBV23-1 with TRBJ2-5, with TRBD2 identical over 12 bases. TRBV23-1 is noted as an ORF with a role that remains uncertain. This CDR3 is built from 15 residues. The trim removed 5 bases at V and 3 bases at J, leaving 4 bases unmatched. The CDR3 sequence: CASSGLAGGEETQYF. In nucleotides, the CDR3 is TGCGCCAGCAGTGGCCTAGCGGGGGGGGAAGAGACCCAGTACTTC.

For the CDR3, the DNA is TGTGCCAGCAGCCAAGGATCGGTGGGATTCGTCAATGAGCAGTTCTTC. Translating it yields CASSQGSVGFVNEQFF. This chain connects TRBV4-2 to TRBJ2-1; D is uncertain. The germline CDR1 and CDR2 sequences are LGHNA and YNFKEQ. CDR3 size: 16 residues. Trimming took 1 base from V and 6 from J, leaving 16 bases between them.

The chain has TRBV5-6 and TRBJ1-6; D is unresolved. The length of the CDR3 is 15 residues. Trimming took off 0 bases at V and 6 bases at J, with 10 bases between the two ends. The germline CDR1 and CDR2 sequences are SGHDT and YYEEEE. CDR3 nucleotides: TGTGCCAGCAGCTTGGGAGGATTTGCTAATTCACCCCTCCACTTT. This sequence encodes CASSLGGFANSPLHF.

Remarks on this clone: The sample carries other DNA sequences with the same CDR3. J is TRBJ2-5 and V is TRBV27; weak D call: TRBD1 (6 bases). From germline, CDR1 is MNHEY and CDR2 SMNVEV (reference sequence). CDR3 length: 14 residues. Trimming left V 5 bases short and J 5 bases short, with 15 bases between. CDR3 in DNA: TGTGCCAGCAGTCGAACAGGGTCCGGGGAGACCCAGTACTTC. Protein product: CASSRTGSGETQYF.

This clone was found a few times. A junction end diverges from the germline sequence, so it may reflect a read error. This chain joins TRBV28 and TRBJ1-1; D is unresolved. Germline V CDR1 and CDR2: MDHEN, SYDVKM. This CDR3 is 12 amino acids long. CDR3 residues: CVSGRMNTEAFF. The CDR3 nucleotides read TGTGTCAGCGGGAGAATGAACACTGAAGCTTTCTTT.

With respect to this clone: In the same sample, other DNA sequences code for this CDR3. The chain links TRBV6-4 to TRBJ1-1; D ambiguous. Germline assignment: CDR1 MRHNA and CDR2 SNTAGT. The length of the CDR3 is 14 residues. V gave up 0 bases and J gave up 1 base, with 6 bases separating them. The CDR3 bases are TGTGCCAGCAGTGACTCGAACAGGAACACTGAAGCTTTCTTT. Translating it yields CASSDSNRNTEAFF.

The chain combines TRBV30 with TRBJ2-1; tentative D call: TRBD2 (5 bases). This CDR3 region has 15 residues. Trimming cost V 4 bases and J 0 bases, with 13 bases left between them. Germline assignment: CDR1 GTSNPN and CDR2 SVGIG (reference sequence). CDR3 sequence reads: CAWKLDPSSYNEQFF. The CDR3 region has the DNA TGTGCCTGGAAACTAGATCCCAGCTCCTACAATGAGCAGTTCTTC.

The rearrangement uses TRBV4-1 and TRBJ1-1; TRBD1 matches 7 bases. The CDR3 length is 13 residues. V lost 6 bases to trimming and J lost 5 bases; unmatched junction nucleotides: 6. Per germline, CDR1 MGHRA and CDR2 YSYEKL. The DNA of the CDR3 is TGCGCCAGCAGGGAGACAGGGAGGACTGAAGCTTTCTTT. Its translation: CASRETGRTEAFF.

The chain combines TRBV5-4 with TRBJ2-3; 8 bases match TRBD2. Germline V gene data show CDR1 as SGHNT and CDR2 as YYREEE (reference sequence). V lost 7 bases and J lost 6; bases outside the gene matches: 10. The CDR3 runs 14 residues. The CDR3 DNA follows: TGTGCCAGCGCCCGGGATCTAGCGGGCGATACGCAGTATTTT. It yields the protein CASARDLAGDTQYF.

The rearrangement joins TRBV28 to TRBJ2-5, with 12 bases identical to TRBD1. V lost 0 bases, J lost 3 bases, and 14 bases stayed unmatched. The CDR3 is 20 amino acids. Germline V CDR1 and CDR2: MDHEN, SYDVKM. The CDR3 protein is CASSLWFGTGGILEEETQYF. CDR3 DNA: TGTGCCAGCAGTTTATGGTTCGGGACAGGGGGCATTTTAGAAGAAGAGACCCAGTACTTC.

The rearrangement links TRBV14 to TRBJ1-2, with a tentative D call TRBD1 (5 bases). The CDR3 totals 18 residues. V lost 1 base and J lost 2, with 20 bases in between. In germline, CDR1 is SGHDN, CDR2 FVKESK. The CDR3 spells CASSQVAAWGPWNYGYTF. For the CDR3, the DNA is TGTGCCAGCAGCCAAGTAGCCGCGTGGGGCCCTTGGAACTATGGCTACACCTTC. Looking up the rest from reference TRBV14 and TRBJ1-2 gives the full variable domain: EAGVTQFPSHSVIEKGQTVTLRCDPISGHDNLYWYRRVMGKEIKFLLHFVKESKQDESGMPNNRFLAERTGGTYSTLKVQPAELEDSGVYFCASSQVAAWGPWNYGYTFGSGTRLTVV.